The 32 T cell receptor beta chains in this list originate from one sample, sequenced in a study of cytomegalovirus exposure and HLA in healthy donors. 60 Vbeta and 13 Jbeta primers were used in PCR. Repertoires were generated with immunoSEQ multiplex PCR, while TCRdb's copy carries only in-frame clones and drops some. The sample has some 70,000 clones; about 78% are singletons. The sample was PBMCs. The receptor set was obtained from a man between 18 and 35 years old in good health and CMV-seronegative.

V usage is TRBV7-6 and J usage is TRBJ1-1, with D uncertain. CDR1 SGHVS and CDR2 FNYEAQ come from the germline V gene. The CDR3 has 16 residues. V was cut by 2 bases and J by 0 bases, with 13 bases left in between. The CDR3 region has the DNA TGTGCCAGCAGCTTATTGCGTCCAGGTATGAACACTGAAGCTTTCTTT. It specifies CASSLLRPGMNTEAFF.

The V gene is TRBV7-9, the J gene TRBJ1-2; the D is unclear. The CDR3 runs 12 residues. Looked up from germline, CDR1 is SEHNR and CDR2 is FQNEAQ (reference sequence). Trimming removed 3 bases from V and 6 bases from J, with 8 bases in between. For the CDR3, the DNA is TGTGCCAGCAGCTTGGAGGGTCATGGCTACACCTTC. This translates into CASSLEGHGYTF.

The chain couples TRBV7-9 to TRBJ1-6; D might be TRBD1 (5 bases). The V and J ends lost 1 base and 4 bases respectively, with 8 bases between them. The CDR3 length is 15 residues. Germline assignment: CDR1 SEHNR and CDR2 FQNEAQ (reference sequence). In DNA, the CDR3 is TGTGCCAGCAGCTTAGTACAGGCTTATAATTCACCCCTCCACTTT. Its translation: CASSLVQAYNSPLHF.

The chain joins TRBV6-6 to TRBJ2-3; D unresolved. The CDR3 runs 15 residues. V was trimmed by 9 bases and J by 1 base, leaving 17 bases between them. CDR1 is MNHNY and CDR2 is SVGAGI in the germline V gene (reference sequence). The CDR3 region is CASTLQVGGTDTQYF. As DNA, the CDR3 is TGTGCCAGTACACTCCAGGTGGGCGGCACAGATACGCAGTATTTT.

Concerning this clone itself: The junction departs from germline at one end; a sequencing error may be responsible. The chain employs TRBV25-1 and TRBJ2-2; TRBD1 agrees at 7 bases. The germline CDR1 and CDR2 sequences are MGHDK and SYGVNS. The CDR3 has 16 amino acids. DNA of the CDR3: TGTGCCAGCAGCGAATTAGGGACAGCGAACACCGGGGAGCTGTTTTTT. This encodes CASSELGTANTGELFF.

The V gene is TRBV4-2, the J gene TRBJ2-2; D unclear. CDR1 and CDR2 (germline): LGHNA, YNFKEQ. The CDR3 spans 13 residues. The V gene lost 0 bases and the J gene lost 6 bases, with 5 bases spanning the gap. CDR3: CASSQDVAGELFF. As DNA, the CDR3 is TGTGCCAGCAGCCAAGATGTCGCCGGGGAGCTGTTTTTT.

This clone was seen more than once but under ten times. The chain joins TRBV4-1 to TRBJ2-3; 8 bases are a match to TRBD2. The CDR3 loop spans 17 amino acids. J gave up 2 bases and V 0 bases, and 7 bases lay outside the gene matches. Germline V lookup: CDR1 MGHRA, CDR2 YSYEKL. The DNA for the CDR3 is TGCGCCAGCAGCCAAGAAACAGCGGGGGCGATCACAGATACGCAGTATTTT. Its protein product is CASSQETAGAITDTQYF.

The V call is TRBV27, the J call TRBJ1-1; D is ambiguous. The ends were cut back, 3 bases at V and 0 bases at J, with 11 bases in the middle. Per germline, CDR1 MNHEY and CDR2 SMNVEV (reference sequence). This CDR3 is built from 15 residues. CDR3 protein: CASSFGLSLNTEAFF. Here the CDR3 DNA reads TGTGCCAGCAGTTTCGGTCTGTCTCTGAACACTGAAGCTTTCTTT.

The V gene is TRBV5-4, the J gene TRBJ2-3, with a weak D call TRBD1 (5 bases). The CDR3 runs to 15 residues. Germline assignment: CDR1 SGHNT and CDR2 YYREEE (reference sequence). The V end lost 1 base, the J end lost 0 bases, and 9 bases lay between the germline ends. The CDR3: CASSLPRVSTDTQYF. CDR3 nucleotides: TGTGCCAGCAGCTTGCCCAGGGTTAGCACAGATACGCAGTATTTT.

CDR3 DNA sequence: TGCGCCAGCAGCTCCGGACTGGCATCCTACGAGCAGTACTTC. This sequence encodes CASSSGLASYEQYF. This chain connects TRBV5-1 to TRBJ2-7; the D gene is possibly TRBD2 (5 bases). CDR1 and CDR2 from the germline V gene are SGHRS and YFSETQ. The CDR3 runs to 14 residues. The germline V and J ends were trimmed by 3 bases and 1 base, with 11 bases remaining between them. Using reference TRBV5-1 and TRBJ2-7 for the parts outside the CDR3, the full variable domain is KAGVTQTPRYLIKTRGQQVTLSCSPISGHRSVSWYQQTPGQGLQFLFEYFSETQRNKGNFPGRFSGRQFSNSRSEMNVSTLELGDSALYLCASSSGLASYEQYFGPGTRLTVT.

This chain joins TRBV18 and TRBJ2-1; tentatively, D is TRBD2 (7 bases). The CDR3 is 19 residues long. V was trimmed by 0 bases and J by 2 bases, leaving 20 bases between them. From germline, CDR1 is KGHSH and CDR2 LQKENI. The CDR3: CASSPPPTRRGAAYNEQFF. Written as DNA, the CDR3 is TGTGCCAGCTCACCACCGCCGACACGCCGGGGGGCTGCCTACAATGAGCAGTTCTTC.

The rearrangement joins TRBV6-4 to TRBJ2-7; 12 bases are shared with TRBD2. Germline values: CDR1 MRHNA, CDR2 SNTAGT. The ends lost 4 bases at V and 2 bases at J; junction bases unmatched: 0. The CDR3 consists of 14 residues. Written as DNA, the CDR3 is TGTGCCAGCAGTGGGACTAGCGGGGCCTACGAGCAGTACGTC. It is translated as CASSGTSGAYEQYV.

The genes are TRBV7-3 and TRBJ1-1; no firm D call. Looked up from germline, CDR1 is SGHTA and CDR2 is FQGTGA. Trimming shortened V by 1 base and J by 3 bases, and 9 bases separated the two germline ends. The CDR3 contains 14 residues. Written as DNA, the CDR3 is TGTGCCAGCAGCTTAATGGCGGCGGACACTGAAGCTTTCTTT. This sequence encodes CASSLMAADTEAFF.

This chain uses TRBV5-1 with TRBJ1-5; tentative D call: TRBD1 (5 bases). The germline V gene encodes CDR1 SGHRS and CDR2 YFSETQ. Trimming left V 5 bases short and J 2 bases short, with 14 bases between. This CDR3 comprises 15 residues. The CDR3 sequence is CASSLGGWGNQPQHF. The CDR3 coding sequence is TGCGCCAGCAGTCTGGGGGGATGGGGCAATCAGCCCCAGCATTTT.

The chain couples TRBV5-1 to TRBJ1-1; no firm D call. This CDR3 spans 13 amino acids. Trimming pared 4 bases from V and 4 bases from J, leaving 11 bases between. From germline, CDR1 is SGHRS and CDR2 YFSETQ. CDR3 DNA: TGCGCCAGCAGCCCGGCCGGGTTCACTGAAGCTTTCTTT. Its translation is CASSPAGFTEAFF.

The J gene is TRBJ1-6, the V gene TRBV6-1; D not certain. Germline CDR1 is MNHNS and CDR2 is SASEGT. This CDR3 spans 12 amino acids. Trimming pared 6 bases from V and 3 bases from J, leaving 3 bases between. The CDR3 protein is CASSYYNSPLHF. Written as DNA, the CDR3 is TGTGCCAGCAGCTACTATAATTCACCCCTCCACTTT.

The rearrangement uses TRBV5-1 and TRBJ2-7; the match to TRBD1 covers 10 bases. V lost 3 bases and J lost 7; bases outside the gene matches: 7. The CDR3 covers 14 residues. CDR1 is SGHRS, CDR2 YFSETQ, per germline. CDR3 sequence: CASSWDRGIGEQYF. CDR3 nucleotide sequence: TGCGCCAGCAGCTGGGACAGGGGAATAGGTGAGCAGTACTTC.

The rearrangement links TRBV7-2 to TRBJ2-3, with a tentative D call TRBD2 (7 bases). V shed 4 bases and J shed 3 bases, with 14 bases lying between them. Germline V gives CDR1 SGHTA, CDR2 FQGNSA. This CDR3 contains 15 residues. CDR3 residues: CASSSTGGRTDTQYF. The CDR3 DNA is TGTGCCAGCAGCTCAACCGGGGGGCGAACAGATACGCAGTATTTT.

The V gene is TRBV4-3, the J gene TRBJ2-3, with TRBD2 identical over 9 bases. Per germline, CDR1 LGHNA and CDR2 YSLEER. With 0 bases clipped from V and 1 base from J, the junction kept 5 bases outside the gene matches. This CDR3 is built from 17 residues. The DNA of the CDR3 is TGCGCCAGCAGCCAAGAGAGGAGACTAGCGGGCACAGATACGCAGTATTTT. Its protein is CASSQERRLAGTDTQYF.

J is TRBJ2-1 and V is TRBV19; 8 bases align to TRBD2. The CDR3 has 17 residues. Germline values: CDR1 LNHDA, CDR2 SQIVND (reference sequence). J was trimmed by 7 bases and V by 2 bases; bases with no gene match: 13. CDR3 region: CASSITGRGDLRNEQFF. CDR3 in DNA: TGTGCCAGTAGTATAACGGGGCGGGGGGACTTAAGGAATGAGCAGTTCTTC.

The chain uses TRBV7-9 and TRBJ1-5; weak D call: TRBD1 (6 bases). Per germline, CDR1 SEHNR and CDR2 FQNEAQ (reference sequence). V was cut by 6 bases and J by 7 bases, with 19 bases left in between. The CDR3 has 15 residues. CDR3 nucleotides: TGTGCCAGCAGTTACGGAGGGGGGGCCCGGCAGCCCCAGCATTTT. Amino acid sequence: CASSYGGGARQPQHF.

This clone is a singleton in its sample. The chain combines TRBV28 with TRBJ2-7, with D possibly matching TRBD1 (7 bases). CDR1 and CDR2 from the germline V gene are MDHEN and SYDVKM. With 6 bases removed from V and 3 bases from J, the gap between germline ends came to 33 bases. The CDR3 is made up of 20 amino acids. The CDR3 protein is CASSPRTGQVIGSPNYEQYF. The CDR3 region has the DNA TGTGCCAGCAGCCCAAGGACAGGCCAGGTGATCGGGAGTCCTAACTACGAGCAGTACTTC.

The rearrangement uses TRBV29-1 and TRBJ1-2, with no clear D. CDR3 length: 12 residues. The V gene's germline CDR1 is SQVTM and CDR2 ANQGSEA. Deletions cut 6 bases from V and 8 bases from J, with 16 bases between. Here the CDR3 reads CSVTSSAGGYTF. DNA of the CDR3: TGCAGCGTGACCTCCTCCGCGGGGGGCTACACCTTC.

This chain uses TRBV19 with TRBJ1-6, with a weak D call TRBD1 (5 bases). Trimming cost V 7 bases and J 9 bases, with 13 bases left between them. The germline gives CDR1 LNHDA, CDR2 SQIVND (reference sequence). This CDR3 contains 13 residues. The CDR3 nucleotides read TGTGCCAGTAAACCCCACAGGAGTTCACCCCTCCACTTT. Protein: CASKPHRSSPLHF. The full variable domain, with the rest looked up from reference TRBV19 and TRBJ1-6, is DGGITQSPKYLFRKEGQNVTLSCEQNLNHDAMYWYRQDPGQGLRLIYYSQIVNDFQKGDIAEGYSVSREKKESFPLTVTSAQKNPTAFYLCASKPHRSSPLHFGNGTRLTVT.

The chain joins TRBV5-1 to TRBJ2-5; 10 nucleotides agree with TRBD2. The CDR3 covers 13 residues. Trimming removed 6 bases from V and 5 bases from J; junction bases left unmatched: 4. Germline CDR1 is SGHRS and CDR2 is YFSETQ. CDR3 bases: TGCGCCAGCACTAGCGGGGGTAGGGAGACCCAGTACTTC. Translating it yields CASTSGGRETQYF. Together with reference TRBV5-1 and TRBJ2-5, the CDR3 gives the full variable domain: KAGVTQTPRYLIKTRGQQVTLSCSPISGHRSVSWYQQTPGQGLQFLFEYFSETQRNKGNFPGRFSGRQFSNSRSEMNVSTLELGDSALYLCASTSGGRETQYFGPGTRLLVL.

The rearrangement uses TRBV11-1 and TRBJ2-7; 9 nucleotides line up with TRBD1. Germline values: CDR1 SGHAT, CDR2 FQDESV (reference sequence). Trimming took 4 bases from V and 1 from J; bases not matched to a gene: 2. The CDR3 is 14 residues long. CDR3 bases: TGTGCCAGCAGCTACAGGGGGCTTTCCTACGAGCAGTACTTC. Translated, it gives CASSYRGLSYEQYF.

CDR3: CASSAHSGGVNNEQFF. As DNA, the CDR3 is TGTGCCAGCAGCGCGCATAGCGGGGGGGTAAACAATGAGCAGTTCTTC. V and J are TRBV7-6 and TRBJ2-1; 11 bases align to TRBD2. CDR1 is SGHVS and CDR2 is FNYEAQ in the germline V gene. V lost 5 bases to trimming and J lost 5 bases; unmatched junction nucleotides: 8. The CDR3 has 16 amino acids.

This clone was seen a single time. The V call is TRBV6-1, the J call TRBJ1-3; tentative D call: TRBD1 (6 bases). The V and J ends lost 8 bases and 0 bases respectively, with 14 bases between them. In germline, CDR1 is MNHNS, CDR2 SASEGT. The CDR3 loop spans 15 amino acids. DNA for the CDR3: TGTGCCAGCCTGGACAGAATCGGCTCTGGAAACACCATATATTTT. Amino acid sequence: CASLDRIGSGNTIYF.

This sequence joins TRBV9 and TRBJ2-5, with a weak D call TRBD2 (7 bases). V lost 0 bases to trimming and J lost 1 base, with 25 bases between them. Germline CDR1 reads SGDLS; CDR2 reads YYNGEE. The CDR3 covers 20 residues. The CDR3 DNA reads as TGTGCCAGCAGCGTAGGGCAGGGAGGGGGGCCCAGCGTCTCCCAAGAGACCCAGTACTTC. Translation: CASSVGQGGGPSVSQETQYF.

This clone was observed once. CDR3 nucleotide sequence: TGTGCCAGCAGCTTACGACAGTCTAATGAAAAACTGTTTTTT. This translates into CASSLRQSNEKLFF. The rearrangement joins TRBV7-2 to TRBJ1-4; maybe TRBD1 (5 bases). CDR1 and CDR2 from the germline V gene are SGHTA and FQGNSA. V was trimmed by 2 bases and J by 3 bases, leaving 7 bases between them. CDR3 length: 14 amino acids. Together with reference TRBV7-2 and TRBJ1-4, the CDR3 gives the full variable domain: GAGVSQSPSNKVTEKGKDVELRCDPISGHTALYWYRQSLGQGLEFLIYFQGNSAPDKSGLPSDRFSAERTGGSVSTLTIQRTQQEDSAVYLCASSLRQSNEKLFFGSGTQLSVL.

CDR3 bases: TGTGCCAGCAGGGACAGTTCCGCAACTAATGAAAAACTGTTTTTT. Protein product: CASRDSSATNEKLFF. The rearrangement joins TRBV27 to TRBJ1-4, with D perhaps TRBD1 (6 bases). This CDR3 has 15 amino acids. The germline V gene has CDR1 MNHEY and CDR2 SMNVEV (reference sequence). V gave up 6 bases and J gave up 0 bases, with 11 bases separating them.

The V gene is TRBV18, the J gene TRBJ2-1; TRBD2 matches 14 bases. CDR1 and CDR2 from the germline V gene are KGHSH and LQKENI. This CDR3 region has 14 residues. V was pared by 6 bases and J by 7 bases, with 2 bases of the junction left unmatched. This CDR3 reads CASSRTSGGNEQFF. The CDR3 DNA sequence: TGTGCCAGCTCGAGGACTAGCGGGGGGAATGAGCAGTTCTTC.